This T cell receptor (beta chain) was recorded in a study of CD8 T cells in Susac syndrome. Random hexamers were used to reverse transcribe an amount of roughly 0.45 to 1 ug RNA. TCRdb re-analysed the immunoSEQ multiplex PCR reads in MiXCR, keeping a single row per CDR3 protein. The repertoire holds some 220,000 distinct CDR3 sequences, with approximately 95% as singletons. CDR3 length equals 15 residues. CDR1 SGHRS and CDR2 YFSETQ come from the germline V gene. J was trimmed by 2 bases and V by 4 bases; bases with no gene match: 9. This TCR was recovered from a human donor with multiple sclerosis. This chain joins TRBV5-1 and TRBJ2-7, with TRBD2 identical over 7 bases. What was sequenced was CD4+ T cells from PBMCs. The CDR3 loop reads CASSPVLAEAYEQYF. CDR3 nucleotide sequence: TGCGCCAGCAGCCCGGTTCTAGCGGAGGCCTACGAGCAGTACTTC.